Listed below are T cell receptor beta chains from one sample, sequenced in a study of cytomegalovirus exposure and HLA in healthy donors. Assay: immunoSEQ multiplex PCR; the TCRdb copy retains only in-frame clones and omits some. Its listing shows over 150,000 clones. Sequenced: PBMCs. These receptors all come from a boy between 10 and 17 years old in good health and CMV-seronegative. CDR3s include the opening cysteine and the closing phenylalanine or tryptophan. The D gene is left open where the match is weak.

d_call: TRBD1; j_call: TRBJ2-4; v_call: TRBV5-8; cdr3_aa: CASSAGTGGANIQYF; cdr3_nt: TGTGCCAGCAGCGCCGGGACAGGGGGCGCAAACATTCAGTACTTC
d_call: TRBD2; j_call: TRBJ2-3; v_call: TRBV29-1; cdr3_aa: CSVVATSILVQYF; cdr3_nt: TGCAGCGTTGTGGCGACTAGCATCCTGGTGCAGTATTTT
d_call: NA; j_call: TRBJ1-1; v_call: TRBV11-2; cdr3_aa: CASSGRDMNTEAFF; cdr3_nt: TGTGCCAGCAGCGGACGGGACATGAACACTGAAGCTTTCTTT
d_call: TRBD2; j_call: TRBJ2-1; v_call: TRBV7-2; cdr3_aa: CASSLGASGGAGDEQFF; cdr3_nt: TGTGCCAGCAGCTTAGGGGCTAGCGGGGGGGCCGGGGATGAGCAGTTCTTC
d_call: NA; j_call: TRBJ1-1; v_call: TRBV25-1; cdr3_aa: CASSRRASTNTEAFF; cdr3_nt: TGTGCCAGCAGTAGGCGGGCCTCAACGAACACTGAAGCTTTCTTT
d_call: TRBD1; j_call: TRBJ1-2; v_call: TRBV6-5; cdr3_aa: CASSSPDRGRYGYTF; cdr3_nt: TGTGCCAGCAGTTCCCCGGACAGGGGGCGTTATGGCTACACCTTC
d_call: NA; j_call: TRBJ2-7; v_call: TRBV6-5; cdr3_aa: CASRNPTGPYYEQYF; cdr3_nt: TGTGCCAGCAGGAACCCCACAGGACCCTACTACGAGCAGTACTTC
d_call: TRBD1; j_call: TRBJ2-3; v_call: TRBV28; cdr3_aa: CASSLVTRTGTSTDTQYF; cdr3_nt: TGTGCCAGCAGTTTAGTTACACGGACAGGGACCAGCACAGATACGCAGTATTTT
d_call: NA; j_call: TRBJ1-5; v_call: TRBV19; cdr3_aa: CASSAYRANQPQHF; cdr3_nt: TGTGCCAGTAGTGCTTACAGGGCCAATCAGCCCCAGCATTTT
d_call: TRBD1; j_call: TRBJ1-4; v_call: TRBV5-1; cdr3_aa: CASSGGQGAVEKLFF; cdr3_nt: TGCGCCAGCAGCGGGGGACAGGGGGCCGTGGAGAAACTGTTTTTT
d_call: TRBD2; j_call: TRBJ2-4; v_call: TRBV2; cdr3_aa: CASSEAFSGGARNIQYF; cdr3_nt: TGTGCCAGCAGTGAAGCTTTTAGCGGGGGGGCAAGAAACATTCAGTACTTC
d_call: TRBD2; j_call: TRBJ2-1; v_call: TRBV27; cdr3_aa: CASTLGTSGGVYNEQFF; cdr3_nt: TGTGCCAGCACCTTGGGGACTAGCGGGGGGGTATACAATGAGCAGTTCTTC
d_call: NA; j_call: TRBJ1-1; v_call: TRBV19; cdr3_aa: CASSIVLTVPMTEAFF; cdr3_nt: TGTGCCAGTAGTATAGTTTTGACAGTGCCGATGACTGAAGCTTTCTTT
d_call: TRBD1; j_call: TRBJ2-7; v_call: TRBV27; cdr3_aa: CASRRDAWTGGEQYF; cdr3_nt: TGTGCCAGCAGGAGAGATGCCTGGACAGGGGGCGAGCAGTACTTC
d_call: NA; j_call: TRBJ1-2; v_call: TRBV7-6; cdr3_aa: CASSLEPESGYTF; cdr3_nt: TGTGCCAGCAGCTTAGAACCAGAATCCGGCTACACCTTC
d_call: NA; j_call: TRBJ1-2; v_call: TRBV7-9; cdr3_aa: CASSSQYGYTF; cdr3_nt: TGTGCCAGCAGCTCACAATATGGCTACACCTTC
d_call: TRBD1; j_call: TRBJ2-3; v_call: TRBV7-9; cdr3_aa: CASSRRGSTDTQYF; cdr3_nt: TGTGCCAGCAGCCGCAGGGGGAGCACAGATACGCAGTATTTT
d_call: NA; j_call: TRBJ2-3; v_call: TRBV6-5; cdr3_aa: CASSYSNGGADTQYF; cdr3_nt: TGTGCCAGCAGTTACTCGAATGGGGGCGCAGATACGCAGTATTTT
d_call: NA; j_call: TRBJ1-1; v_call: TRBV28; cdr3_aa: CASSGGKTEAFF; cdr3_nt: TGTGCCAGCAGTGGGGGGAAGACTGAAGCTTTCTTT
d_call: NA; j_call: TRBJ1-6; v_call: TRBV13; cdr3_aa: CASSSPSGQNEAPLHF; cdr3_nt: TGTGCCAGCAGCTCCCCCTCGGGTCAAAATGAGGCGCCCCTCCACTTT
d_call: NA; j_call: TRBJ1-5; v_call: TRBV27; cdr3_aa: CASSQGGPQHF; cdr3_nt: TGTGCCAGCAGCCAAGGGGGGCCCCAGCATTTT